This T cell receptor (beta chain) was captured in a study of T cell repertoires in cytomegalovirus infection. Study-level background: Indicated by public TCR beta signatures were CMV infection and matching HLA type. Overall study findings and caveats: Ex vivo, HLA-C-restricted CMV-specific TCR beta clonotypes prevailed over the rest of the response. Cumulated frequencies of public TCR beta families served to identify carriers of CMV plus the relevant HLA.

The CDR3 is made up of 13 amino acids. Germline CDR1 DFQATT, CDR2 SNEGSKA (reference sequence). V lost 1 base to trimming and J lost 1 base, with 5 bases between them. The table lists this clonotype with a few counts. What it recognizes is unknown. TCRdb reanalysed the reads using MiXCR and keeps one entry per CDR3 protein. The sample contains 150,000 to 190,000 distinct CDR3 sequences, roughly a quarter of which appear only once. The sequencing input was PBMCs. The chain joins TRBV20-1 to TRBJ1-5; D is undetermined. The TCR comes from a human donor in good health (CMV status not recorded). Some clones in this sample may be carry-over from other donors' samples. The CDR3 coding sequence is TGCAGTGCTAGAGGAGTCAGCAATCAGCCCCAGCATTTT. This codes for CSARGVSNQPQHF.